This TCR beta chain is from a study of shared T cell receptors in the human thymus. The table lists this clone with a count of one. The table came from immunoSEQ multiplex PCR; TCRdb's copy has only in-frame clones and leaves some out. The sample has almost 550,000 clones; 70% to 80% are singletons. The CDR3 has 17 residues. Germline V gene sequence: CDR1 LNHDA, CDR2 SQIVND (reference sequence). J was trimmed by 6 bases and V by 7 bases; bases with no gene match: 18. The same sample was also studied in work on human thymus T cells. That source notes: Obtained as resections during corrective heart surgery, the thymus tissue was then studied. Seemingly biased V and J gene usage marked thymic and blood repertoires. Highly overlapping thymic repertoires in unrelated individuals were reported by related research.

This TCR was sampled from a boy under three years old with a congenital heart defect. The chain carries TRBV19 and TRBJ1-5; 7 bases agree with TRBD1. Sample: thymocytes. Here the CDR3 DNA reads TGTGCCAGTACCCTAGTACCCATTCCAGACAGGGTTCAGCCCCAGCATTTT. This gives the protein CASTLVPIPDRVQPQHF.